The clone carrying this TCR beta chain was detected ten times or more. What it binds is not known. TCR beta CDR3 regions were amplified from RNA transcripts. HTBI-primed RT-PCR formed the first round, and a multiplex PCR formed the second. TCRdb re-analysed the multiplex PCR reads in MiXCR, keeping a single row per CDR3 protein. The sample carries a few hundred thousand distinct CDR3 sequences, roughly 14% recorded once. The CDR3 extends over 15 amino acids. Germline V gene lookup returns CDR1 MNHEY and CDR2 SVGAGI. V lost 0 bases to trimming and J lost 0 bases, with 8 bases between them. These data originate in a study of Graves' ophthalmopathy and Graves' hyperthyroidism. The overall study: Peripheral blood was gathered at first diagnosis, ahead of any treatment whatsoever.

Hyperthyroidism was new, under 2 months, in patients aged 18 to 65. Diagnosis was based on clinical symptoms, serum thyroxine, TRAb, thyroid ultrasound and orbital computed tomography. Overall study findings and caveats: Blood shared most expanded thyroid clonotypes above 0.001 frequency.

The rearrangement links TRBV6-5 to TRBJ1-2; the D is unclear. The specimen was peripheral blood. This clonotype originated in a woman under 30 with stable Graves' hyperthyroidism. CDR3 sequence: CASSYSAVSNYGYTF. DNA of the CDR3: TGTGCCAGCAGTTACTCGGCAGTTTCTAACTATGGCTACACCTTC.